A single count supports the clone carrying this T cell receptor (beta chain). The target antigen is unknown. The protocol was immunoSEQ multiplex PCR, while the TCRdb copy is restricted to in-frame clones and leaves out a portion. The sample carries roughly 150,000 clones, around 87% recorded once. Germline CDR1 is SNHLY and CDR2 is FYNNEI. The trim removed 7 bases at V and 6 bases at J, leaving 9 bases unmatched. This CDR3 contains 13 residues. The source of the sample is a study of T cell responses to AZD1222 COVID-19 vaccine. About the research overall: Analysis merged second doses at about 4 or about 12 weeks. Study outcomes and limitations: Donors skewed white British and female; clonal diversity was possibly underestimated. The repertoires were collected only after the peak T cell response.

The material was peripheral blood, obtained on day 0 of AZD1222 vaccination. This receptor was taken from an adult in good health. V usage is TRBV2 and J usage is TRBJ2-7, with 7 bases aligning to TRBD1. DNA for the CDR3: TGTGCCAGCACTAAGGAGACAGGGATCGAGCAGTACGTC. Protein product: CASTKETGIEQYV.